What follows are 23 T cell receptor beta chains derived from one specimen sequenced in a study of PD-L1 blockade in urothelial cancer (TCRdb year 2017). Receptor amplification or capture employed the immunoSEQ multiplex PCR assay. As stored in TCRdb, this immuneACCESS dataset retains in-frame rearrangements with V and J assigned. A fraction of the clones does not appear; measured against another copy, unresolved V genes explain less than half of the discrepancy, and the remainder lacks a known reason. This sample has 44,000 or so clones in its table, and around 88% of those were observed once. Less than 4% of the sample rests with the top ten. Specimen: PBMCs, collected around atezolizumab (anti-PD-L1) treatment. The receptor set was obtained from a man older than 75 with urothelial cancer.

Of note for this clone: Its ends do not fully match the called genes, so a read error is possible. The chain uses TRBV6-5 and TRBJ2-5, with TRBD2 identical over 14 bases. CDR1 and CDR2 (germline): MNHEY, SVGAGI. The CDR3 runs 14 residues. In DNA, the CDR3 is TGTGCCAGCCGGCCGGGACTAGCGGGAGAGGCCCAGTACTTC. This gives the protein CASRPGLAGEAQYF.

The V and J genes are TRBV19 and TRBJ2-2, with TRBD2 matching 7 bases. The CDR3 is 14 amino acids. Germline V gives CDR1 LNHDA, CDR2 SQIVND (reference sequence). Unmatched junction bases numbered 4, after V lost 3 bases and J lost 6 bases. CDR3 coding DNA: TGTGCCAGTAGTATCAGCGGGGTCGCCGGGGAGCTGTTTTTT. Translating gives CASSISGVAGELFF.

The chain combines TRBV13 with TRBJ1-1; tentatively, D is TRBD1 (5 bases). V was clipped by 5 bases and J by 8 bases, with 12 bases between them. This CDR3 contains 12 residues. Germline V gives CDR1 PRHDT, CDR2 FYEKMQ (reference sequence). The CDR3 sequence: CASSARGEEAFF. As DNA, the CDR3 is TGTGCCAGCAGCGCCCGGGGGGAGGAAGCTTTCTTT.

The gene calls are TRBV2 and TRBJ2-3, with D unclear. V lost 4 bases and J lost 11, with 10 bases in between. Germline V gene lookup returns CDR1 SNHLY and CDR2 FYNNEI. This CDR3 is built from 11 residues. CDR3 in amino acids: CASSAHYQQYF. The DNA for the CDR3 is TGTGCCAGCAGTGCACACTACCAGCAGTATTTT.

The rearrangement joins TRBV5-5 to TRBJ2-1; D unclear. The V gene's germline CDR1 is SGHKS and CDR2 YYEKEE (reference sequence). This CDR3 region has 16 residues. V was cut by 0 bases and J by 3 bases, with 13 bases left in between. The CDR3 nucleotides are TGTGCCAGCAGCTTGGCCCAACAAAACCACTACAATGAGCAGTTCTTC. The encoded protein is CASSLAQQNHYNEQFF.

This chain joins TRBV5-8 and TRBJ2-1; 12 nucleotides match TRBD2. V dropped 7 bases and J dropped 5; count of bases not matched to a gene: 22. The CDR3 extends over 20 amino acids. Germline assignment: CDR1 SGHTS and CDR2 YDEGEE. The CDR3 sequence: CASPLSLEALRLAGDNEQFF. In DNA, the CDR3 is TGTGCCAGCCCGCTCAGCTTGGAGGCATTGCGACTAGCGGGAGACAATGAGCAGTTCTTC.

The chain is built from TRBV28 and TRBJ1-2, with D possibly matching TRBD1 (6 bases). Germline-derived CDR1 and CDR2 are MDHEN and SYDVKM. The CDR3 length is 13 residues. Trimming pared 10 bases from V and 4 bases from J, leaving 16 bases between. CDR3 in amino acids: CATGGAAGYGYTF. The CDR3 DNA sequence: TGTGCCACGGGGGGGGCGGCCGGCTATGGCTACACCTTC.

This chain's CDR3 is CASSPGPLTGAGANVLTF. Here the CDR3 DNA reads TGTGCCAGCAGCCCCGGCCCCCTTACAGGGGCTGGGGCCAACGTCCTGACTTTC. The chain combines TRBV11-3 with TRBJ2-6, with 7 nucleotides matching TRBD1. Germline CDR1 and CDR2: SGHNT and YENEEA. This CDR3 has 18 amino acids. After removal of 5 bases from V and 2 bases from J, the junction contained 12 bases not matched to a gene. Drawing the rest from reference TRBV11-3 and TRBJ2-6, the complete variable domain is EAGVVQSPRYKIIEKKQPVAFWCNPISGHNTLYWYLQNLGQGPELLIRYENEEAVDDSQLPKDRFSAERLKGVDSTLKIQPAELGDSAVYLCASSPGPLTGAGANVLTFGAGSRLTVL.

The chain joins TRBV6-5 to TRBJ1-2; 10 bases agree with TRBD1. The germline CDR1 and CDR2 sequences are MNHEY and SVGAGI. This CDR3 spans 16 amino acids. V gave up 2 bases and J gave up 3 bases; unmatched junction bases: 6. The CDR3 sequence is CASSYETGGSDYGYTF. The CDR3, as DNA: TGTGCCAGCAGTTACGAGACAGGGGGCTCGGACTATGGCTACACCTTC.

The chain carries TRBV5-1 and TRBJ2-1; TRBD2 agrees at 11 bases. CDR3 length: 16 residues. The trim removed 0 bases at V and 1 base at J, leaving 0 bases unmatched. From germline, CDR1 is SGHRS and CDR2 YFSETQ. CDR3 DNA: TGCGCCAGCAGCTTGGTAGCGGGAGGGTCCTACAATGAGCAGTTCTTC. This gives the protein CASSLVAGGSYNEQFF. The variable domain in full, with the rest retrieved from reference TRBV5-1 and TRBJ2-1, is KAGVTQTPRYLIKTRGQQVTLSCSPISGHRSVSWYQQTPGQGLQFLFEYFSETQRNKGNFPGRFSGRQFSNSRSEMNVSTLELGDSALYLCASSLVAGGSYNEQFFGPGTRLTVL.

The rearrangement links TRBV11-3 to TRBJ2-3; 8 bases line up with TRBD2. Germline CDR1 and CDR2: SGHNT and YENEEA. The CDR3 has 15 residues. Unmatched junction bases numbered 4, after V lost 2 bases and J lost 3 bases. The CDR3 protein is CASSLHSGSTDTQYF. The CDR3 DNA reads as TGTGCCAGCAGCTTACACAGCGGGAGTACAGATACGCAGTATTTT.

V usage is TRBV7-9 and J usage is TRBJ2-3; D not resolved. Germline V CDR1 and CDR2: SEHNR, FQNEAQ (reference sequence). This CDR3 is 14 amino acids long. Trimming took 2 bases from V and 1 from J, leaving 7 bases between them. The CDR3 DNA reads as TGTGCCAGCAGCTTAAGCCTCGGCACAGATACGCAGTATTTT. It yields the protein CASSLSLGTDTQYF.

This chain links TRBV5-1 with TRBJ1-1, with 7 bases that match TRBD1. CDR1 and CDR2 (germline): SGHRS, YFSETQ. The length of the CDR3 is 14 residues. The V gene end was trimmed by 7 bases and the J gene end by 1 base; junction bases not matched to a gene: 7. Here the CDR3 DNA reads TGCGCCAGCCAAACGGGACAGTCGAACACTGAAGCTTTCTTT. Encoded protein: CASQTGQSNTEAFF.

This chain connects TRBV7-2 to TRBJ2-1; 7 bases agree with TRBD1. Germline CDR1 and CDR2: SGHTA and FQGNSA. V lost 3 bases to trimming and J lost 0 bases; unmatched junction nucleotides: 2. CDR3 size: 15 residues. The CDR3 loop is CASSFNRGSYNEQFF. The CDR3 DNA reads TGTGCCAGCAGCTTTAACAGGGGCTCCTACAATGAGCAGTTCTTC.

The CDR3 DNA sequence: TGCGCCAGCAGCCAAGAGGCACAGAACTATGGCTACACCTTC. It translates to CASSQEAQNYGYTF. The chain combines TRBV4-1 with TRBJ1-2; no clear D. CDR3 length: 14 residues. The V end lost 0 bases, the J end lost 2 bases, and 7 bases lay between the germline ends. Germline CDR1 reads MGHRA; CDR2 reads YSYEKL.

This clone was seen just once. The chain combines TRBV27 with TRBJ2-1, with D unclear. CDR1 and CDR2 from the germline V gene are MNHEY and SMNVEV (reference sequence). The V end lost 2 bases, the J end lost 7 bases, and 9 bases lay between the germline ends. The CDR3 loop spans 13 amino acids. CDR3 DNA: TGTGCCAGCAGTTTAAACCGTAGAAATGAGCAGTTCTTC. It specifies CASSLNRRNEQFF.

The chain employs TRBV11-3 and TRBJ2-5; 7 nucleotides match TRBD2. CDR1 is SGHNT and CDR2 is YENEEA in the germline V gene. V lost 3 bases, J lost 4 bases, and 2 bases stayed unmatched. This CDR3 comprises 13 residues. The chain's CDR3 is CASSFGGGETQYF. The CDR3, as DNA: TGTGCCAGCAGCTTTGGGGGGGGAGAGACCCAGTACTTC.

The chain combines TRBV7-2 with TRBJ2-7; no reliable D call. The germline gives CDR1 SGHTA, CDR2 FQGNSA. V was shortened by 4 bases and J by 2 bases, with 3 bases between the two germline ends. The CDR3 covers 11 residues. CDR3 sequence reads: CASSSTYEQYF. CDR3 bases: TGTGCCAGCAGCTCTACCTACGAGCAGTACTTC.

This sequence joins TRBV7-9 and TRBJ1-3; TRBD1 aligns across 7 bases. The CDR3 extends over 14 amino acids. Germline trimming cut 0 bases from V and 7 bases from J; bases unmatched to any gene: 3. Germline V CDR1 and CDR2: SEHNR, FQNEAQ (reference sequence). Here the CDR3 DNA reads TGTGCCAGCAGCTTAGCGGCAGGGGGTAACACCATATATTTT. Translating it yields CASSLAAGGNTIYF.

V gene TRBV5-3 combines with J gene TRBJ2-7; 11 bases match TRBD2. TRBV5-3 is sorted into the ORF group, with uncertain function. The V segment lost 1 base and the J segment 1 base; nucleotides outside the gene matches: 10. This CDR3 has 18 amino acids. For the CDR3, the DNA is TGTGCCAGAAGCTTGATGGTCGAGACTAGCGGGACGTCCTACGAGCAGTACTTC. This encodes CARSLMVETSGTSYEQYF.

The genes are TRBV11-2 and TRBJ1-4; a weak D match, TRBD1 (5 bases). From germline, CDR1 is SGHAT and CDR2 FQNNGV. V was pared by 1 base and J by 4 bases, with 10 bases between. This CDR3 spans 15 amino acids. The CDR3, as DNA: TGTGCCAGCAGCTTAGGTGGGGCCTATAATGAAAAACTGTTTTTT. This sequence encodes CASSLGGAYNEKLFF.

The chain employs TRBV5-4 and TRBJ2-1; 7 bases fit TRBD1. CDR3 length: 16 amino acids. Looked up from germline, CDR1 is SGHNT and CDR2 is YYREEE (reference sequence). V lost 4 bases, J lost 4 bases, and 11 bases stayed unmatched. CDR3 DNA sequence: TGTGCCAGCAGCCTCACAGGGGCTTCGCGTTACAATGAGCAGTTCTTC. Translating it yields CASSLTGASRYNEQFF. The variable domain in full, completed from reference TRBV5-4 and TRBJ2-1, reads ETGVTQSPTHLIKTRGQQVTLRCSSQSGHNTVSWYQQALGQGPQFIFQYYREEENGRGNFPPRFSGLQFPNYSSELNVNALELDDSALYLCASSLTGASRYNEQFFGPGTRLTVL.

V usage is TRBV2 and J usage is TRBJ1-2; D is possibly TRBD1 (5 bases). Germline CDR1 and CDR2: SNHLY and FYNNEI. The germline V and J ends were trimmed by 3 bases and 8 bases, with 19 bases remaining between them. The CDR3 consists of 15 residues. In nucleotides, the CDR3 is TGTGCCAGCAGTGATTTCTCGATACAGGTCGGGGGCTACACCTTC. It specifies CASSDFSIQVGGYTF.